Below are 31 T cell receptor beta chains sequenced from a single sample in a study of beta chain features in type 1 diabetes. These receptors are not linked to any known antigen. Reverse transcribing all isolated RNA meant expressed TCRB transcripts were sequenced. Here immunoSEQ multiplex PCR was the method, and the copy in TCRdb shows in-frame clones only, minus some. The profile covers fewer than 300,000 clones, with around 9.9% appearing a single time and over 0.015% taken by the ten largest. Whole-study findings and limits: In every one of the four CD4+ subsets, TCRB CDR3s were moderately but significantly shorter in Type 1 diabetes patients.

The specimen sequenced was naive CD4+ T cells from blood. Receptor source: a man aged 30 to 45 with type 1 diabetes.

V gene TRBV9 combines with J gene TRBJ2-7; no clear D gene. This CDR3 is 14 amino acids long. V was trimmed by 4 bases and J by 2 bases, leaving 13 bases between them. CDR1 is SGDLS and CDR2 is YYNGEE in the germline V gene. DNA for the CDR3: TGTGCCAGCAGCCCTCGGCAGGTAGCCTACGAGCAGTACTTC. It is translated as CASSPRQVAYEQYF.

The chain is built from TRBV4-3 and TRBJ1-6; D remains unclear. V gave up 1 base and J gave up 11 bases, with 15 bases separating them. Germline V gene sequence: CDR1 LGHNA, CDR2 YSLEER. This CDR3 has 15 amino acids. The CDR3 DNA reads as TGCGCCAGCAGCCAAGGGGGTCGGGGAGTGGCACCCCTCCACTTT. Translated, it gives CASSQGGRGVAPLHF.

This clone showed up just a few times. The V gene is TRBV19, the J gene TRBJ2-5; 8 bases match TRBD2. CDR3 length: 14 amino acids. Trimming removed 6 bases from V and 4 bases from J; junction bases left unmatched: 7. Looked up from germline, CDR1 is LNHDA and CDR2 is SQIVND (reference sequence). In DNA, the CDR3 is TGTGCCAGTAGAACTAGCGGCTTCCCAGAGACCCAGTACTTC. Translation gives CASRTSGFPETQYF.

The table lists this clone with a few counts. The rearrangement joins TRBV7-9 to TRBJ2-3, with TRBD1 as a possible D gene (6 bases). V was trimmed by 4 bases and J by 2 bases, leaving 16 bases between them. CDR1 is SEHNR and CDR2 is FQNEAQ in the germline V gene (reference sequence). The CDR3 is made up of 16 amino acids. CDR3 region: CASSSRQALVTDTQYF. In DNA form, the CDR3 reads TGTGCCAGCAGCTCCCGACAGGCATTGGTCACAGATACGCAGTATTTT.

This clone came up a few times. The CDR3 DNA reads as TGTGCCAGCAGTTCTCCCAGCGGGGGCCCCTTACAGTTCTTC. Translating it yields CASSSPSGGPLQFF. The chain recombines TRBV6-5 with TRBJ2-1; TRBD2 matches 8 bases. Trimming at V came to 4 bases and at J to 13 bases, leaving 12 bases not matched to a gene. In germline, CDR1 is MNHEY, CDR2 SVGAGI. This CDR3 has 14 amino acids.

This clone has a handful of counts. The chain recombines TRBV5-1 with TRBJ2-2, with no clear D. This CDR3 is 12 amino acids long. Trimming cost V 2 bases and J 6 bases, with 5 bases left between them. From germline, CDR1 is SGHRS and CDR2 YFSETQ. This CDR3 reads CASSFYPGELFF. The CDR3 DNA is TGCGCCAGCAGCTTTTATCCCGGGGAGCTGTTTTTT.

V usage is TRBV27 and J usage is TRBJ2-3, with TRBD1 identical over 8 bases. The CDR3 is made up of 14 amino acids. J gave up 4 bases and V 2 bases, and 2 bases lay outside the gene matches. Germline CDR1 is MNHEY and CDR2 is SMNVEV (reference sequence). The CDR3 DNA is TGTGCCAGCAGTTTACAGGGGGCCGCAGATACGCAGTATTTT. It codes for CASSLQGAADTQYF.

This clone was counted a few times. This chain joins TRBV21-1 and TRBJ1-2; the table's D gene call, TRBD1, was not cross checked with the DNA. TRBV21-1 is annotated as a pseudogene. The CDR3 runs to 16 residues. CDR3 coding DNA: TGTGCCAGCAGCAAGGACAGCATTCCTAAGGTCTATGGCTACACCTTC. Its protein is CASSKDSIPKVYGYTF.

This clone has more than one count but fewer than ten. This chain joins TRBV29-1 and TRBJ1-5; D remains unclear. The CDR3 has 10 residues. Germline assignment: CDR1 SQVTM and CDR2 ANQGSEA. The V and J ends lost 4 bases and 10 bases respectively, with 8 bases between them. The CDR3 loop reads CSVGWAPQHF. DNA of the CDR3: TGCAGCGTTGGCTGGGCACCCCAGCATTTT.

CDR3: CASSLETGGWGTEAFF. DNA of the CDR3: TGTGCCAGCAGCTTAGAGACAGGGGGCTGGGGCACTGAAGCTTTCTTT. The chain couples TRBV7-9 to TRBJ1-1; 10 bases match TRBD1. J lost 4 bases, V lost 1 base, and 6 bases had no gene match. CDR3 length: 16 residues. Germline V gene sequence: CDR1 SEHNR, CDR2 FQNEAQ (reference sequence).

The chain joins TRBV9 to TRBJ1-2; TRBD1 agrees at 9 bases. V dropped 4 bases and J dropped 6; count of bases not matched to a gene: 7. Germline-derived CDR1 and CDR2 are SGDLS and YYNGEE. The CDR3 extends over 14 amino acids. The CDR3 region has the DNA TGTGCCAGCAGCACTTCCGGGACAGGGAATGGCTACACCTTC. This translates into CASSTSGTGNGYTF.

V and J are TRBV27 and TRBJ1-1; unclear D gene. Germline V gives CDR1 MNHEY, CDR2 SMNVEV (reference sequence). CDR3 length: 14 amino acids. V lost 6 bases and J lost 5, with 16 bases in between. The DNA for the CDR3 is TGTGCCAGCAGGCGGACGGGAACTGCTACTGAAGCTTTCTTT. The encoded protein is CASRRTGTATEAFF.

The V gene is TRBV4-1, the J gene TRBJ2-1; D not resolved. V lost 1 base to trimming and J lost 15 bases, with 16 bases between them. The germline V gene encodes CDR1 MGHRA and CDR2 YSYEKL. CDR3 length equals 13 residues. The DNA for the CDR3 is TGCGCCAGCAGCCAAGGAACAGAGAACTCCCCGTTCTTC. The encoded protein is CASSQGTENSPFF.

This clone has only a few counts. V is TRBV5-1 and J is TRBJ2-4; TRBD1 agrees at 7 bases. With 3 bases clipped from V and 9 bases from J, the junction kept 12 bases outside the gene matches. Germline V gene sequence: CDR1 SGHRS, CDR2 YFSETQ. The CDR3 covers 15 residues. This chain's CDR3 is CASSWQGVLDGIQYF. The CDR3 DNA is TGCGCCAGCAGCTGGCAGGGGGTTCTTGATGGCATTCAGTACTTC.

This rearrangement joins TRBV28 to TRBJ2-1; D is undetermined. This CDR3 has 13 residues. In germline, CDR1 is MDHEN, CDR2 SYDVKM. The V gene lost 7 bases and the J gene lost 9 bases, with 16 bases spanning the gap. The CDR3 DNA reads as TGTGCCAGCACTAGTGACCCCGGTGGTGAGCAGTTCTTC. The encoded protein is CASTSDPGGEQFF.

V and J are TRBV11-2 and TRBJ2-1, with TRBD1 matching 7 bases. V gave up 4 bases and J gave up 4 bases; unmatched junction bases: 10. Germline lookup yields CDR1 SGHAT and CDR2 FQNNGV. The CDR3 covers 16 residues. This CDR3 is CASSYSWDSQYNEQFF. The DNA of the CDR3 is TGTGCCAGCAGCTACAGTTGGGACAGTCAATACAATGAGCAGTTCTTC.

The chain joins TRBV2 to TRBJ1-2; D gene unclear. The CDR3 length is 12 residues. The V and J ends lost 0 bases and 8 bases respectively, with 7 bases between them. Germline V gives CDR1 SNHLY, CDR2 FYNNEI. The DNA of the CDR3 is TGTGCCAGCAGTGAAGCGGGAGGCGGCTACACCTTC. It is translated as CASSEAGGGYTF.

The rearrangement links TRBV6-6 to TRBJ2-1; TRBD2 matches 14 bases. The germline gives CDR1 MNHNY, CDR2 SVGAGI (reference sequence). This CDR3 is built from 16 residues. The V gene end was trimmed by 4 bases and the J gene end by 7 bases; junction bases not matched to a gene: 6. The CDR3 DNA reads TGTGCCAGCAGTTGGGAGACTAGCGGGGGGGCTAATGAGCAGTTCTTC. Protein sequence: CASSWETSGGANEQFF.

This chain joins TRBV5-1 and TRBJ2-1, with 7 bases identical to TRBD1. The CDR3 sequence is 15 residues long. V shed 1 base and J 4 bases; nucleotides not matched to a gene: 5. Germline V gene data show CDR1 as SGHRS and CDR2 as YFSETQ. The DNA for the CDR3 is TGCGCCAGCAGCTTGTTGACAGGGCAATACAATGAGCAGTTCTTC. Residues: CASSLLTGQYNEQFF.

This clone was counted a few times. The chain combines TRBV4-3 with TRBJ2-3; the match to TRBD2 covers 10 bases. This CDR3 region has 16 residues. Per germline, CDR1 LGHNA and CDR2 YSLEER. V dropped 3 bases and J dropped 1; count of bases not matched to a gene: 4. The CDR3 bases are TGCGCCAGCAGCCATGTTACTAGCGGGGGCACAGATACGCAGTATTTT. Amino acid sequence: CASSHVTSGGTDTQYF.

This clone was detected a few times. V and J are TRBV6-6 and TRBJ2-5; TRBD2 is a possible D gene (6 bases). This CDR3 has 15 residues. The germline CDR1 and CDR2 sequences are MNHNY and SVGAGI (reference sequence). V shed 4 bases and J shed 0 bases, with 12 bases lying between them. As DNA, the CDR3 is TGTGCCAGCAGTTTTCCGGGACTCAACCAAGAGACCCAGTACTTC. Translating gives CASSFPGLNQETQYF.

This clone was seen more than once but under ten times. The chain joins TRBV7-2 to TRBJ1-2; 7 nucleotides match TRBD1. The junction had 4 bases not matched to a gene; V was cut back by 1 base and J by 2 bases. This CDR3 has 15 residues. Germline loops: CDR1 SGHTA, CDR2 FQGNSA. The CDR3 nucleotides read TGTGCCAGCAGCTTAGGGGACAGTCCCAACTATGGCTACACCTTC. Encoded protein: CASSLGDSPNYGYTF.

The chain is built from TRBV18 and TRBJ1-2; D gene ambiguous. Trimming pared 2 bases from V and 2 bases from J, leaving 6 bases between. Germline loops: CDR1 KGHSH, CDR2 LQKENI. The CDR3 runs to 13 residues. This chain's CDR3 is CASSPGENYGYTF. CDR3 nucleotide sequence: TGTGCCAGCTCACCAGGGGAGAACTATGGCTACACCTTC.

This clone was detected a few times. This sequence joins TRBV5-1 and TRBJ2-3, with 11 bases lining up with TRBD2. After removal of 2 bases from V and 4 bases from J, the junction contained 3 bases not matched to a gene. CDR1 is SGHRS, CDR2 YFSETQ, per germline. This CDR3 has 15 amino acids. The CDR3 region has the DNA TGCGCCAGCAGCTTCGGGACTAGCGGTGCAGATACGCAGTATTTT. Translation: CASSFGTSGADTQYF.

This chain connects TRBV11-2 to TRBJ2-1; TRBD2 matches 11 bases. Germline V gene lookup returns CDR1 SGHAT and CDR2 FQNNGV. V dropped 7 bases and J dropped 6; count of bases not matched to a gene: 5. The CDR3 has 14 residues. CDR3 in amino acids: CASTLTSGVNEQFF. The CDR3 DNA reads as TGTGCCAGCACCCTGACTAGCGGGGTCAATGAGCAGTTCTTC.

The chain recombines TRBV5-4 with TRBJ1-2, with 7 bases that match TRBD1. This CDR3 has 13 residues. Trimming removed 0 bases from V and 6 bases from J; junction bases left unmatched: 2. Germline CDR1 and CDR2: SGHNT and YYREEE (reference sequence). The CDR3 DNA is TGTGCCAGCAGCTTGGCTCAGGGGGATGGCTACACCTTC. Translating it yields CASSLAQGDGYTF.

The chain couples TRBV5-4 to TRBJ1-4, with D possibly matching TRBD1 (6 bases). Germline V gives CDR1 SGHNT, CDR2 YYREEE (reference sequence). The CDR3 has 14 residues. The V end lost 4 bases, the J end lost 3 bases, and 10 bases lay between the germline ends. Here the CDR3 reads CASSPTGSNEKLFF. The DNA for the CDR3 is TGTGCCAGCAGCCCGACAGGATCTAATGAAAAACTGTTTTTT.

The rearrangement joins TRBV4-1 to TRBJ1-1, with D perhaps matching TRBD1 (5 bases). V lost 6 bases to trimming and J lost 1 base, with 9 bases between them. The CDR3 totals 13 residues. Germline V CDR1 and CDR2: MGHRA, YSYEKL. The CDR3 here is CASREQENTEAFF. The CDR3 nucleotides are TGCGCCAGCAGAGAACAGGAGAACACTGAAGCTTTCTTT.

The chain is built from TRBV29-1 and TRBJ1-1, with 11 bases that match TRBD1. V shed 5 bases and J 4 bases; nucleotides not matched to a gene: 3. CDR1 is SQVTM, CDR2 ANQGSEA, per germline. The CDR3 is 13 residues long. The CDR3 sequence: CSVHGQGATEAFF. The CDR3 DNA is TGCAGCGTTCACGGACAGGGGGCCACTGAAGCTTTCTTT.

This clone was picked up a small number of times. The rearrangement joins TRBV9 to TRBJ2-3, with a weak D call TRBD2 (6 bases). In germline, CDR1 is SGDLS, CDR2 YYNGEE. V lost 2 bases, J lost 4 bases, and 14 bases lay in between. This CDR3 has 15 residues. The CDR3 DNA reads TGTGCCAGCAGCGTGCGGGACTCCAGACCAGATACGCAGTATTTT. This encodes CASSVRDSRPDTQYF.

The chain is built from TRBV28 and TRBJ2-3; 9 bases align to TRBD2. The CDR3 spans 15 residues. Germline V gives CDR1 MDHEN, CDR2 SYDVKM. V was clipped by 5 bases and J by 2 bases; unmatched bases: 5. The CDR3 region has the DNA TGTGCCAGCAGTCGACTAGCGGTGATCACAGATACGCAGTATTTT. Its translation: CASSRLAVITDTQYF.